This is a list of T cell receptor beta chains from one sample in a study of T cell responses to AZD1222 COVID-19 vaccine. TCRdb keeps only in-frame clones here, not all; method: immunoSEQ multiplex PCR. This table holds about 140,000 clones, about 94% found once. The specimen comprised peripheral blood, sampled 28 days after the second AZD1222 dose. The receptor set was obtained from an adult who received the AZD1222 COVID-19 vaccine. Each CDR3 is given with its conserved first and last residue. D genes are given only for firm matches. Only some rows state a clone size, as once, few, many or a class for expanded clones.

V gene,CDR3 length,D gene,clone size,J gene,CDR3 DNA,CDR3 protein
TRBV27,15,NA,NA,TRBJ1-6,TGTGCCAGCCGTTCCCGAAGCTCCTATAATTCACCCCTCCACTTT,CASRSRSSYNSPLHF
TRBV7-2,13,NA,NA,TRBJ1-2,TGTGCCAGCAGCCGACTGACAGGCTATGGCTACACCTTC,CASSRLTGYGYTF
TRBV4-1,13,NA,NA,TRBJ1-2,TGCGCCAGCAGCCAAGATAGGCTCCATGGCTACACCTTC,CASSQDRLHGYTF
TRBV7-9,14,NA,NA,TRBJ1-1,TGTGCCAGCAGCCAAGGGGAGGGCCACACTGAAGCTTTCTTT,CASSQGEGHTEAFF
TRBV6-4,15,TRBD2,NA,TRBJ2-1,TGTGCCAGCAGTGACTCGACTAGCGGGAGCAATGAGCAGTTCTTC,CASSDSTSGSNEQFF
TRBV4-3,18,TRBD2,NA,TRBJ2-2,TGCGCCAGCAGCCGGTCACTAGCGGGAGGACCGAACACCGGGGAGCTGTTTTTT,CASSRSLAGGPNTGELFF
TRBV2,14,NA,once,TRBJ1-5,TGTGCCAGCAGTGATCGACAGGTGGATCAGCCCCAGCATTTT,CASSDRQVDQPQHF
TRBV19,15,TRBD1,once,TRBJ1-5,TGTGCCAGTAGTCCCGGGACAGCCTCCAATCAGCCCCAGCATTTT,CASSPGTASNQPQHF
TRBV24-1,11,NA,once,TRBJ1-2,TGTGCCACCAGGGGGCCCCATGGCTACACCTTC,CATRGPHGYTF
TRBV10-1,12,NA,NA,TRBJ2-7,TGCGCCAGCAACCACCCCGGGGGCCAAGGGTACTTC,CASNHPGGQGYF
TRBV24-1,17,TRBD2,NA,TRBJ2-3,TGTGCCACCAGTGATTTCAGCGGGAGGGCCAGCACAGATACGCAGTATTTT,CATSDFSGRASTDTQYF
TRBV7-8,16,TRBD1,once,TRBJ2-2,TGTGCCAGCAGCCACAGTGGGACAGGGGTGGCCGGGGAGCTGTTTTTT,CASSHSGTGVAGELFF
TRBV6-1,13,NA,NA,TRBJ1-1,TGTGCCAGCAGTGAATTGGGCCTAACGGAAGCTTTCTTT,CASSELGLTEAFF